A selection of T cell receptor beta chains follows, all from one sample in a study of memory CD4+ T cells and cytomegalovirus serostatus. Profiling relied on immunoSEQ multiplex PCR, and the TCRdb table lists in-frame clones only, not all of them. The sample carries 50,000 to 60,000 clones, 65% to 85% recorded once. Material for sequencing was memory CD4+ T cells from blood. These receptors were taken from an adult in good health and CMV-seropositive. Both conserved end residues are part of each CDR3. Each record gives: D gene, J gene, CDR3 length, V gene, clone size, CDR3 DNA, CDR3 protein. The D gene is left open where the match is weak. Clone sizes are given selectively: once, few, many, or a class where the clone is expanded.

d_gene: TRBD1; j_gene: TRBJ2-7; len: 15; v_gene: TRBV30; abundance: once; CDR3nt: TGTGCCTGGAGTTCCGGGACAGGGCTCGTGAACGAGCAGTACTTC; CDR3aa: CAWSSGTGLVNEQYF
d_gene: TRBD1; j_gene: TRBJ1-4; len: 16; v_gene: TRBV28; abundance: .; CDR3nt: TGTGCCAGCAGTCCGTCCGGACAGGGAAGGGGTGAAAAACTGTTTTTT; CDR3aa: CASSPSGQGRGEKLFF
d_gene: TRBD1; j_gene: TRBJ2-7; len: 14; v_gene: TRBV14; abundance: .; CDR3nt: TGTGCCAGCAGCCAAGACTGGACAGGCTACGAGCAGTACTTC; CDR3aa: CASSQDWTGYEQYF
d_gene: TRBD1; j_gene: TRBJ2-7; len: 15; v_gene: TRBV28; abundance: .; CDR3nt: TGTGCCAGCAGTCAACAGTCGGGACAGGGGTCCGAGCAGTACTTC; CDR3aa: CASSQQSGQGSEQYF
d_gene: TRBD2; j_gene: TRBJ2-3; len: 16; v_gene: TRBV10-3; abundance: .; CDR3nt: TGTGCCATCAGTGAGACAGCGGGAGGGCCCTCGGGTACGCAGTATTTT; CDR3aa: CAISETAGGPSGTQYF
d_gene: .; j_gene: TRBJ1-1; len: 14; v_gene: TRBV19; abundance: .; CDR3nt: TGTGCCAGTAGTATAGGGACGGTCAACACTGAAGCTTTCTTT; CDR3aa: CASSIGTVNTEAFF
d_gene: .; j_gene: TRBJ2-7; len: 16; v_gene: TRBV6-6; abundance: medium-sized; CDR3nt: TGTGCCAGTTCTTCCCGCCGGCCACCTAGGATGGGGGAGCAGTACTTC; CDR3aa: CASSSRRPPRMGEQYF
d_gene: .; j_gene: TRBJ1-1; len: 15; v_gene: TRBV27; abundance: .; CDR3nt: TGTGCCAGCAGTTTAGACCCCCGGCCGAACACTGAAGCTTTCTTT; CDR3aa: CASSLDPRPNTEAFF
d_gene: .; j_gene: TRBJ2-5; len: 15; v_gene: TRBV10-3; abundance: .; CDR3nt: TGTGCCATCAGTGACACCGGGACGGCCCAAGAGACCCAGTACTTC; CDR3aa: CAISDTGTAQETQYF
d_gene: TRBD1; j_gene: TRBJ1-4; len: 14; v_gene: TRBV2; abundance: once; CDR3nt: TGTGCCAGCAGCGGACAGGGGGCGCGTGAAAAACTGTTTTTT; CDR3aa: CASSGQGAREKLFF
d_gene: TRBD1; j_gene: TRBJ1-3; len: 20; v_gene: TRBV4-2; abundance: .; CDR3nt: TGTGCCAGCAGCCAACTCCGGGACAGGGGTTCCCTATACTCTGGAAACACCATATATTTT; CDR3aa: CASSQLRDRGSLYSGNTIYF
d_gene: .; j_gene: TRBJ1-1; len: 18; v_gene: TRBV21-1; abundance: .; CDR3nt: TGTGCCAGCAGAACCCAATCGATTAACAGGGGACGGAACACTGAAGCTTTCTTT; CDR3aa: CASRTQSINRGRNTEAFF
d_gene: .; j_gene: TRBJ1-5; len: 15; v_gene: TRBV19; abundance: .; CDR3nt: TGTGCCAGTAGTATAGAACAGCATGGCAATCAGCCCCAGCATTTT; CDR3aa: CASSIEQHGNQPQHF